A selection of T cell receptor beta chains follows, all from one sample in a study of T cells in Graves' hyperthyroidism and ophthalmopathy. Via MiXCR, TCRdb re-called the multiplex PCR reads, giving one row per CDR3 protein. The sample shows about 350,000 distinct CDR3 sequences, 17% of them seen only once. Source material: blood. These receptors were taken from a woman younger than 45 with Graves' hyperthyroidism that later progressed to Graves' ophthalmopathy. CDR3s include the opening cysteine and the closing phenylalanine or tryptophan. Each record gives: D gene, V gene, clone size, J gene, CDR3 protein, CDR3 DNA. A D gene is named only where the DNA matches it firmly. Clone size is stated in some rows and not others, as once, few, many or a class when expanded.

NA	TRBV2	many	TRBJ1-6	CASSQSSYNSPLHF	TGTGCCAGTAGCCAGAGCTCCTATAATTCACCCCTCCACTTT
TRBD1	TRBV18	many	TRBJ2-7	CASSPGQGAYEQYF	TGTGCCAGCAGCCCGGGACAGGGGGCGTACGAGCAGTACTTC
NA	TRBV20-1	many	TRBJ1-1	CSASTQPNTEAFF	TGCAGTGCTAGTACCCAGCCGAACACTGAAGCTTTCTTT
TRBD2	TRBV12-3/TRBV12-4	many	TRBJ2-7	CASSLGPGGAYEQYF	TGTGCCAGCAGTTTGGGTCCCGGGGGGGCCTACGAGCAGTACTTC
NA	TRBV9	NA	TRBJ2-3	CASNPGGDTQYF	TGTGCCAGCAATCCAGGTGGGGATACGCAGTATTTT
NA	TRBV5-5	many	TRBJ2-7	CASSLVPGVTYEQYF	TGTGCCAGCAGCTTGGTTCCAGGGGTAACCTACGAGCAGTACTTC
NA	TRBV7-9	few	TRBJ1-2	CASSPSADGGGYTF	TGTGCCAGCAGCCCGTCGGCAGACGGGGGAGGCTACACCTTC
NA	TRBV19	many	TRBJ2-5	CASSITSQETQYF	TGTGCCAGTAGTATTACGTCCCAAGAGACCCAGTACTTC
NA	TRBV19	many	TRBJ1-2	CASSIAGGEYGYTF	TGTGCCAGTAGTATAGCAGGAGGAGAGTATGGCTACACCTTC
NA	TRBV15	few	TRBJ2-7	CATSRDAGVRYEQYF	TGTGCCACCAGCAGAGATGCCGGAGTTAGGTACGAGCAGTACTTC
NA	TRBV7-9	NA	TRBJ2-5	CANSLLTGRETQYF	TGTGCCAACAGCTTACTAACCGGTCGGGAAACCCAGTACTTC
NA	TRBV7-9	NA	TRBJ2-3	CASSFSSFTDTQYF	TGTGCCAGCAGCTTCTCTAGCTTCACAGATACGCAGTATTTT
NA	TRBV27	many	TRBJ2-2	CASSLRGGSTGELFF	TGTGCCAGCAGTTTAAGAGGGGGATCCACCGGGGAGCTGTTTTTT
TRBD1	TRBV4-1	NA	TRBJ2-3	CASSQGDSHNTDTQYF	TGCGCCAGCAGCCAAGGGGACAGCCACAACACAGATACGCAGTATTTT
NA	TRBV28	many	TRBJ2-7	CASSLGRPPYEQYF	TGTGCCAGCAGTTTAGGACGGCCCCCCTACGAGCAGTACTTC
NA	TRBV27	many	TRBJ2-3	CASSLRGNKDTQYF	TGTGCCAGCAGTTTACGCGGGAACAAAGATACGCAGTATTTT
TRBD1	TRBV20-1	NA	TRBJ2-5	CSARDQGTEYF	TGCAGTGCTAGAGATCAGGGGACAGAGTACTTC
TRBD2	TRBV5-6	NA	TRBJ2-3	CASSFTSGSYTDTQYF	TGTGCCAGCAGCTTTACTAGCGGGTCTTACACAGATACGCAGTATTTT
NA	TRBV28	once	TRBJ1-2	CASSLPTGLGYTF	TGTGCCAGCAGTTTACCTACAGGGTTGGGCTACACCTTC
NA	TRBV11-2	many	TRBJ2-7	CASSLPGKTYEQYF	TGTGCCAGCAGCTTACCAGGCAAAACCTACGAGCAGTACTTC
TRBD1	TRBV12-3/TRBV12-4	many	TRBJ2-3	CASSLVIGTGIADTQYF	TGTGCCAGCAGTTTAGTGATAGGGACAGGGATTGCAGATACGCAGTATTTT
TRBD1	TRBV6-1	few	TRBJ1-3	CASNQVTGWSGNTIYF	TGTGCCAGCAATCAGGTGACAGGGTGGTCTGGAAACACCATATATTTT
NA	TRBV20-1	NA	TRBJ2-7	CIARGRGTYEQYF	TGCATTGCTAGAGGGCGAGGGACCTACGAGCAGTACTTC
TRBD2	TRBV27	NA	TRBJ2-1	CASSRGTSGNYNEQFF	TGTGCCAGCAGTAGAGGGACTAGCGGGAATTACAATGAGCAGTTCTTC
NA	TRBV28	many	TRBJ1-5	CASSLPTTDIAHRPQHF	TGTGCCAGCAGTTTACCTACGACCGACATTGCGCACCGGCCCCAGCATTTT
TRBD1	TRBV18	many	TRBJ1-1	CASSPALGQGNTEAFF	TGTGCCAGCTCACCCGCCCTCGGACAGGGGAACACTGAAGCTTTCTTT
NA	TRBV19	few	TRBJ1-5	CASSIDWAWGNQPQHF	TGTGCCAGTAGTATAGATTGGGCCTGGGGCAATCAGCCCCAGCATTTT
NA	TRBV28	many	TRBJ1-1	CASSLTQGMNTEAFF	TGTGCCAGCAGTTTAACGCAGGGAATGAACACTGAAGCTTTCTTT
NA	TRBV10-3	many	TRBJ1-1	CASQLGQPNTEAFF	TGTGCCAGTCAGCTCGGGCAGCCTAACACTGAAGCTTTCTTT
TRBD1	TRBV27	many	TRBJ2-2	CASSLRPPGTAHTGELFF	TGTGCCAGCAGTTTACGACCGCCCGGGACAGCACACACCGGGGAGCTGTTTTTT
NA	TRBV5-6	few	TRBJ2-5	CASSLVGAWSGGLETQYF	TGTGCCAGCAGCTTGGTTGGGGCCTGGTCCGGGGGGCTGGAGACCCAGTACTTC
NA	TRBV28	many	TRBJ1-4	CASIPSGGANEKLFF	TGTGCCAGCATCCCGAGCGGGGGGGCTAATGAAAAACTGTTTTTT
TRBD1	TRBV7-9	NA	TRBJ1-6	CASSPLTGFGSPLHF	TGTGCCAGCAGCCCGCTGACAGGGTTCGGTTCACCCCTCCACTTT
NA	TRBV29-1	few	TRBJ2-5	CSVEKRGETQYF	TGCAGCGTTGAAAAGCGAGGGGAGACCCAGTACTTC